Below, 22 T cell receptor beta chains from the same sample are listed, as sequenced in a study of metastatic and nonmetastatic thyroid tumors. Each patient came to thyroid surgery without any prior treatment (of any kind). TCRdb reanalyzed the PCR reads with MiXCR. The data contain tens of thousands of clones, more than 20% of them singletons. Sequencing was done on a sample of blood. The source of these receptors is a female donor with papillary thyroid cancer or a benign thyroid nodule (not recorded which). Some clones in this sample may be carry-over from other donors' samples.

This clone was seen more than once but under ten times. The CDR3 sequence is CATSSLGPDRELFF. The CDR3 DNA is TGTGCCACCAGCAGCTTAGGGCCTGACAGGGAGCTGTTTTTT. V is TRBV15 and J is TRBJ2-2; no definite D call. This CDR3 is built from 14 residues. The V gene lost 3 bases and the J gene lost 9 bases, with 14 bases spanning the gap. CDR1 is LNHNV, CDR2 YYDKDF, per germline (reference sequence).

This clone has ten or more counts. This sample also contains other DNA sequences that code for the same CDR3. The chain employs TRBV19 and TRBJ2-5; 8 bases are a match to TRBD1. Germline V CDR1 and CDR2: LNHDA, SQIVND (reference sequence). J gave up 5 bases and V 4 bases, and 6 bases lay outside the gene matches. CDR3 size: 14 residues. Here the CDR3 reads CASSNWTGRETQYF. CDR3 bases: TGTGCCAGTAGTAACTGGACAGGGCGCGAGACCCAGTACTTC.

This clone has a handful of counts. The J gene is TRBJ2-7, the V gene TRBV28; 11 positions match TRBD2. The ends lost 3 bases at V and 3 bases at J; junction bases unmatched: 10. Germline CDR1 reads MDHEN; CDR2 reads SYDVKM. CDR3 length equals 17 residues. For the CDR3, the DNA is TGTGCCAGCAGTTTCGGGACTAGCGGAGCCCCGGACTACGAGCAGTACTTC. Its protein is CASSFGTSGAPDYEQYF.

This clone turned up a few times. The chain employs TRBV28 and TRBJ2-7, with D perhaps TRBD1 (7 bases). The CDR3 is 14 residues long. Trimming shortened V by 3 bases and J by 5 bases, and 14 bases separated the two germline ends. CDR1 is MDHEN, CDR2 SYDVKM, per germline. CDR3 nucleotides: TGTGCCAGCAGTTTGAAAGGGGGCGGGAACGAGCAGTACTTC. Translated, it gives CASSLKGGGNEQYF.

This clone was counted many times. DNA of the CDR3: TGTGCCAGTAGTATAGGCCAGGGGACCCAGTACTTC. It is translated as CASSIGQGTQYF. The chain is built from TRBV19 and TRBJ2-5; a weak D match, TRBD1 (5 bases). The CDR3 totals 12 residues. Trimming cost V 1 base and J 7 bases, with 7 bases left between them. The germline V gene has CDR1 LNHDA and CDR2 SQIVND (reference sequence).

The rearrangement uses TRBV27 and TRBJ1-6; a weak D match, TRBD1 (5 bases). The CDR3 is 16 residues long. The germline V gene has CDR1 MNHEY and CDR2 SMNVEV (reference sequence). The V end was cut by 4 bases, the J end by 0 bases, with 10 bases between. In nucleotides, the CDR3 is TGTGCCAGCAGTTATGGGGGAAGCTCCTATAATTCACCCCTCCACTTT. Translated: CASSYGGSSYNSPLHF.

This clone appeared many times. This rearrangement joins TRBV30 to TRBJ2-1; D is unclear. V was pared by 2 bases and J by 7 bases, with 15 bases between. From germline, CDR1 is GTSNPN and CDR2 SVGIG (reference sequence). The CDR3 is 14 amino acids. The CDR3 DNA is TGTGCCTGGAGTCGCCGCTTGGGTGTGAATGAGCAGTTCTTC. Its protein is CAWSRRLGVNEQFF.

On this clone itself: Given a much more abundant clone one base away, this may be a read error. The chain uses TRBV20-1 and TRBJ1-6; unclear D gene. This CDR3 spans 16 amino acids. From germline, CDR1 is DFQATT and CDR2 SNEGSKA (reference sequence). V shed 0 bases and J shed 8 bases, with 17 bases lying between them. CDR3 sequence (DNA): TGCAGTGCTAGAGATTTGAAAAGGTCGGAAGATTCACCCCTCCACTTT. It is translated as CSARDLKRSEDSPLHF.

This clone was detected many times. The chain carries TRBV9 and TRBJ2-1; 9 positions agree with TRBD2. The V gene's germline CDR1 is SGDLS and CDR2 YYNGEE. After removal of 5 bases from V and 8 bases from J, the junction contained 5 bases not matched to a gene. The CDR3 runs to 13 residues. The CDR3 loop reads CASRASGADEQFF. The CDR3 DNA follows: TGTGCCAGCAGGGCTAGCGGGGCGGATGAGCAGTTCTTC.

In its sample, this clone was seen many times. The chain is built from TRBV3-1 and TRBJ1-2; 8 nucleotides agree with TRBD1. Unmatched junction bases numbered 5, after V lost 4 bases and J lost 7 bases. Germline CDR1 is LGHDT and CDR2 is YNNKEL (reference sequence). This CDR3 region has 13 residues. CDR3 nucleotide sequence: TGTGCCAGCAGCCCCAACAGGGGGGGTGGCTACACCTTC. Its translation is CASSPNRGGGYTF.

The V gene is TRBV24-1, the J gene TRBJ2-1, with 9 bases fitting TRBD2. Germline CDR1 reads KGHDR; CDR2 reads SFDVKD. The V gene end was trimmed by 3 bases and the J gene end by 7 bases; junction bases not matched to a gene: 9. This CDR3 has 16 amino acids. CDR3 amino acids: CATSDNSGRSGNEQFF. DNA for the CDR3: TGTGCCACCAGTGATAATAGCGGGAGATCGGGGAATGAGCAGTTCTTC.

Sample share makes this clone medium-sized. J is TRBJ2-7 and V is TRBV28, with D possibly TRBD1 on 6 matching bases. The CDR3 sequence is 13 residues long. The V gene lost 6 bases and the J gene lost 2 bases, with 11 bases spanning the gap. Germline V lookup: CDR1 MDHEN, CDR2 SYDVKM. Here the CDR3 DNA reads TGTGCCAGCAGAGCACAGGGCCCCTACGAGCAGTACTTC. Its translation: CASRAQGPYEQYF.

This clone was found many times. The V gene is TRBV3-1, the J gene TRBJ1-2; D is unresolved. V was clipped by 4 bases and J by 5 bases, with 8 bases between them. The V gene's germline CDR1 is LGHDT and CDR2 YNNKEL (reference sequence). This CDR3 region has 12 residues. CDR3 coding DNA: TGTGCCAGCAGCCCGGGTCGATATGGCTACACCTTC. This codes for CASSPGRYGYTF.

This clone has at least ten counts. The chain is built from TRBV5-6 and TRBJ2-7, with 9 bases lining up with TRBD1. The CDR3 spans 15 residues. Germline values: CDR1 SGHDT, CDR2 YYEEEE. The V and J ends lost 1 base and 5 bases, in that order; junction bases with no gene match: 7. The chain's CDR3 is CASSLKDRGLNEQYF. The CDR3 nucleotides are TGTGCCAGCAGCTTGAAGGACAGGGGTCTCAACGAGCAGTACTTC. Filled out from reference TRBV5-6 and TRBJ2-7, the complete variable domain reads DAGVTQSPTHLIKTRGQQVTLRCSPKSGHDTVSWYQQALGQGPQFIFQYYEEEERQRGNFPDRFSGHQFPNYSSELNVNALLLGDSALYLCASSLKDRGLNEQYFGPGTRLTVT.

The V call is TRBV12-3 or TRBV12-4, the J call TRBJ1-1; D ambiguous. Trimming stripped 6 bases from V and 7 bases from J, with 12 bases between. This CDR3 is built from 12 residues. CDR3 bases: TGTGCCAGCAGCCTAGGACTCAATGAAGCTTTCTTT. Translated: CASSLGLNEAFF.

Here the CDR3 reads CSASGLDRGLGSPLHF. The CDR3 bases are TGCAGTGCTAGTGGTTTAGACAGGGGGCTTGGGTCACCCCTCCACTTT. The chain uses TRBV20-1 and TRBJ1-6; 10 positions match TRBD1. CDR1 is DFQATT, CDR2 SNEGSKA, per germline (reference sequence). The CDR3 consists of 16 residues. J gave up 10 bases and V 3 bases, and 12 bases lay outside the gene matches.

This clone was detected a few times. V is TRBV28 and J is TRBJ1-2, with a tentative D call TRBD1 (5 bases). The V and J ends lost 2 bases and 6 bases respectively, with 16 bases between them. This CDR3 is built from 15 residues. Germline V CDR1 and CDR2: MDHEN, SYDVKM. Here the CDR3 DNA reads TGTGCCAGCAGTTTACTCCCCAGGGCCGGGGATGGCTACACCTTC. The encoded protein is CASSLLPRAGDGYTF.

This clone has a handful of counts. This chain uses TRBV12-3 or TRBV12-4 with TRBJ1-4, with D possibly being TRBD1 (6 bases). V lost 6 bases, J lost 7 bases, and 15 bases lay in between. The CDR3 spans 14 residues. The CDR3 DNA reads TGTGCCAGCAGGGACAGAGGGGAAGGTGAAAAACTGTTTTTT. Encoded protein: CASRDRGEGEKLFF.

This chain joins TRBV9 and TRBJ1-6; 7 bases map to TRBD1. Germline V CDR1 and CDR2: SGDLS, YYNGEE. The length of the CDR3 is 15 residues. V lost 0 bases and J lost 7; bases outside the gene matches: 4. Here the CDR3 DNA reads TGTGCCAGCAGCGTAGGCGGGACAGCAAATTCACCCCTCCACTTT. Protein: CASSVGGTANSPLHF.

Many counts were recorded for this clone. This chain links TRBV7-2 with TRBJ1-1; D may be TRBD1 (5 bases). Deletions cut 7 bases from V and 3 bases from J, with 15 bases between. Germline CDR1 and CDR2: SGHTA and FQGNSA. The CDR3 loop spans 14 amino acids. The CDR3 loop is CASTRAWGDTEAFF. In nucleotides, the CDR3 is TGTGCCAGCACCCGGGCGTGGGGGGACACTGAAGCTTTCTTT.

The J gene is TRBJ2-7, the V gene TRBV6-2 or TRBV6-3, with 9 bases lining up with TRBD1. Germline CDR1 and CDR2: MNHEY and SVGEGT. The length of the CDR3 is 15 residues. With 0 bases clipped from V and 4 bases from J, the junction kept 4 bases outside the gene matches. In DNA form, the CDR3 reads TGTGCCAGCAGTTACTCAAGGACAGGGGTGTACGAGCAGTACTTC. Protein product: CASSYSRTGVYEQYF.

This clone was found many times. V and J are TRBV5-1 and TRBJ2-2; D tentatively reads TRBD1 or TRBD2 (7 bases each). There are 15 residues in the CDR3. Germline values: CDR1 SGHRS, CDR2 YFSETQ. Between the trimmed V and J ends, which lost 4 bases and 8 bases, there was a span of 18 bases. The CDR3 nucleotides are TGCGCCAGCAGCAGCGGGGACAGCCGTTTAGGGGAGCTGTTTTTT. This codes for CASSSGDSRLGELFF.